Presented here are 9 T cell receptor beta chains from one specimen sequenced in a study of shared clonotypes between healthy human individuals. Naivety among CD8 cells was defined by CD45RO negativity and positive CCR7 selection, thereby excluding terminally differentiated effector memory CD45RA+ cells. Generated by immunoSEQ multiplex PCR, the TCRdb table keeps only in-frame clones and is missing some. Of about 1,800,000 clones detected, over 85% appear once; the ten largest clones hold less than 1.5%. The sequenced material came from naive CD8+ T cells sorted from blood. The receptors shown here come from a man between 18 and 35 years old in good health.

J is TRBJ2-2 and V is TRBV25-1; D gene unclear. CDR3 length: 18 amino acids. CDR1 MGHDK and CDR2 SYGVNS come from the germline V gene. V gave up 0 bases and J gave up 0 bases, with 14 bases separating them. CDR3 bases: TGTGCCAGCAGTGAATATTGGGTGGCAGACACGAACACCGGGGAGCTGTTTTTT. It yields the protein CASSEYWVADTNTGELFF.

V gene TRBV2 combines with J gene TRBJ1-2; D is unclear. This CDR3 contains 13 residues. Germline CDR1 is SNHLY and CDR2 is FYNNEI. Between the trimmed V and J ends, which lost 4 bases and 3 bases, there was a span of 9 bases. This CDR3 reads CASSVGEYYGYTF. The CDR3 nucleotides are TGTGCCAGCAGTGTTGGGGAGTACTATGGCTACACCTTC.

V usage is TRBV6-6 and J usage is TRBJ2-5; no clear D. The CDR3 is made up of 14 amino acids. Between the trimmed V and J ends, which lost 8 bases and 3 bases, there was a span of 16 bases. CDR1 is MNHNY and CDR2 is SVGAGI in the germline V gene (reference sequence). CDR3 coding DNA: TGTGCCAGCGGAGATCGGCACCTAGAAGAGACCCAGTACTTC. Protein sequence: CASGDRHLEETQYF.

This clone has only one observation. The chain combines TRBV6-6 with TRBJ2-7; D gene unclear. V was shortened by 2 bases and J by 7 bases, with 15 bases between the two germline ends. The CDR3 has 14 amino acids. Germline lookup yields CDR1 MNHNY and CDR2 SVGAGI (reference sequence). The CDR3 is CASSYAEGPREQYF. CDR3 DNA: TGTGCCAGCAGTTACGCAGAAGGCCCAAGGGAGCAGTACTTC.

This chain links TRBV29-1 with TRBJ1-2; tentatively, D is TRBD1 (6 bases). Germline CDR1 reads SQVTM; CDR2 reads ANQGSEA. The CDR3 spans 12 residues. V lost 8 bases, J lost 5 bases, and 15 bases lay in between. As DNA, the CDR3 is TGCAGCTTGTACCAGGGGCCTTATGGCTACACCTTC. Translation gives CSLYQGPYGYTF.

As for this clone: This sample includes further DNA sequences coding for the same CDR3. The rearrangement uses TRBV6-5 and TRBJ1-2; D is uncertain. Germline V gene data show CDR1 as MNHEY and CDR2 as SVGAGI. There are 13 residues in the CDR3. V gave up 2 bases and J gave up 4 bases, with 8 bases separating them. DNA of the CDR3: TGTGCCAGCAGTTACGAGGGATCCTATGGCTACACCTTC. This translates into CASSYEGSYGYTF.

V gene TRBV7-6 combines with J gene TRBJ2-5; perhaps TRBD2 as D (5 bases). The CDR3 sequence is 15 residues long. Per the germline V gene, CDR1 is SGHVS and CDR2 is FNYEAQ. V lost 5 bases and J 2 bases, leaving 15 bases between the germline ends. The CDR3: CASSPSRGIQETQYF. CDR3 nucleotides: TGTGCCAGCAGCCCAAGTAGAGGGATTCAAGAGACCCAGTACTTC.

The genes are TRBV10-2 and TRBJ2-7; 9 nucleotides line up with TRBD2. Per germline, CDR1 WSHSY and CDR2 SAAADI. V dropped 5 bases and J dropped 4; count of bases not matched to a gene: 3. There are 13 residues in the CDR3. CDR3 residues: CASSPSGGYEQYF. CDR3 DNA: TGCGCCAGCAGTCCCAGCGGGGGGTACGAGCAGTACTTC.

The chain joins TRBV27 to TRBJ2-7, with 12 bases that match TRBD1. The V gene end was trimmed by 6 bases and the J gene end by 4 bases; junction bases not matched to a gene: 10. The CDR3 is made up of 16 amino acids. Per germline, CDR1 MNHEY and CDR2 SMNVEV (reference sequence). CDR3: CASRGEGDRGLYEQYF. The CDR3 DNA sequence: TGTGCCAGCAGGGGGGAAGGGGACAGGGGGCTATACGAGCAGTACTTC.